The TCR beta chain under discussion was sequenced for a study of blood T cell repertoires in COVID-19. Study details: Samples representing acute and convalescent COVID-19 were sourced from the United States, Italy and Spain. T cells, B-cell-depleted T cells, or PBMCs supplied cDNA or gDNA.

From germline, CDR1 is SGHAT and CDR2 FQNNGV. The CDR3 is 14 amino acids. V lost 5 bases and J lost 3; bases outside the gene matches: 7. Authors' analysis steps: By means of reference gene primer amplification, nucleated cell counts were estimated. Generated by immunoSEQ multiplex PCR, the TCRdb table keeps only in-frame clones and is missing some. For V, J and clone size, that table is used; D and trimming come from the DNA. Here the sample spans around 350,000 clones, about 87% being singletons. This clone is a singleton in its sample. This clonotype originated in a human donor in a cohort sampled during active COVID-19. The sequenced material came from peripheral blood. V gene TRBV11-2 combines with J gene TRBJ2-7; TRBD1 matches 7 bases. CDR3 residues: CASSADREIYEQYF. The CDR3 nucleotides read TGTGCCAGCAGCGCAGACAGGGAGATCTACGAGCAGTACTTC.